Shown below are 8 T cell receptor beta chains from a single sample sequenced in a study of blood T cell repertoires in COVID-19 (dated by TCRdb to 2018 to 2020). Libraries were prepared through the immunoSEQ multiplex PCR assay. This is the immuneACCESS table as TCRdb keeps it, with only in-frame sequences that have V and J called. A part of the clones is gone; compared with another copy, unresolved V genes explain less than half, and the rest is unexplained. In this sample the table shows under 350,000 clones, about 89% of which occur a single time. The ten largest clones take up about 4.6% of the sample. Sequences were obtained from peripheral blood. These receptor sequences come from a man aged 40-55 years with acute or convalescent COVID-19.

This clone was counted once. The rearrangement joins TRBV6-2 or TRBV6-3 to TRBJ1-1, with TRBD1 matching 7 bases. Germline CDR1 MNHEY, CDR2 SVGEGT. After removal of 3 bases from V and 1 base from J, the junction contained 2 bases not matched to a gene. The CDR3 sequence is 14 residues long. CDR3 in amino acids: CASSYRTGNTEAFF. In DNA form, the CDR3 reads TGTGCCAGCAGTTATCGGACAGGGAACACTGAAGCTTTCTTT.

The rearrangement links TRBV25-1 to TRBJ2-3; D call uncertain. CDR1 and CDR2 from the germline V gene are MGHDK and SYGVNS. Trimming shortened V by 8 bases and J by 2 bases, and 11 bases separated the two germline ends. The CDR3 is made up of 13 amino acids. CDR3 protein: CASSFELTDTQYF. The CDR3 nucleotides are TGTGCCAGCTCCTTTGAACTCACAGATACGCAGTATTTT.

The genes are TRBV6-5 and TRBJ2-7; the match to TRBD1 covers 10 bases. Losses at the gene ends were 6 bases for V and 1 base for J; bases not matched to a gene: 6. CDR1 is MNHEY, CDR2 SVGAGI, per germline. This CDR3 is 15 amino acids long. The CDR3 is CASRYGQGVSYEQYF. CDR3 nucleotide sequence: TGTGCCAGCAGGTATGGACAGGGGGTTTCCTACGAGCAGTACTTC.

The chain has TRBV19 and TRBJ1-2, with D uncertain. V was clipped by 8 bases and J by 7 bases, with 17 bases between them. This CDR3 has 13 residues. From germline, CDR1 is LNHDA and CDR2 SQIVND (reference sequence). The CDR3 loop reads CASLTAGLGGYTF. In nucleotides, the CDR3 is TGTGCCAGTCTTACTGCCGGGTTAGGTGGCTACACCTTC.

The chain couples TRBV10-3 to TRBJ1-6; D ambiguous. Trimming took 0 bases from V and 10 from J, leaving 16 bases between them. This CDR3 comprises 16 residues. CDR1 ENHRY and CDR2 SYGVKD come from the germline V gene. The CDR3 DNA sequence: TGTGCCATCAGTGAGTCGAAAGCGGGGTCGGGGTCACCCCTCCACTTT. Its protein is CAISESKAGSGSPLHF.

The CDR3 loop is CASSSRGQGDQPQHF. CDR3 bases: TGTGCCAGCAGCTCCCGAGGTCAGGGGGATCAGCCCCAGCATTTT. The rearrangement uses TRBV7-2 and TRBJ1-5; 7 nucleotides agree with TRBD1. Germline values: CDR1 SGHTA, CDR2 FQGNSA. The junction had 8 bases not matched to a gene; V was cut back by 4 bases and J by 5 bases. The CDR3 covers 15 residues.

V and J are TRBV6-5 and TRBJ2-7, with TRBD2 as a possible D gene (6 bases). The germline gives CDR1 MNHEY, CDR2 SVGAGI. V was trimmed by 7 bases and J by 1 base, leaving 14 bases between them. CDR3 length: 14 residues. The CDR3 coding sequence is TGTGCCAGCAAGAAGGACGGACTATCCTACGAGCAGTACTTC. This gives the protein CASKKDGLSYEQYF.

The rearrangement uses TRBV11-2 and TRBJ1-6; 9 nucleotides line up with TRBD1. The germline V gene encodes CDR1 SGHAT and CDR2 FQNNGV. Germline trimming cut 5 bases from V and 9 bases from J; bases unmatched to any gene: 14. The CDR3 sequence is 17 residues long. DNA of the CDR3: TGTGCCAGCAGCCCGAGCCCCGGGACAGGGTTTAGTTCACCCCTCCACTTT. This translates into CASSPSPGTGFSSPLHF.